This T cell receptor beta chain stems from a study of blood T cells in healthy people across ages. The study recruited healthy Caucasian donors from Russia who were aged about 6 to 90. No fewer than 5.5 micrograms of total RNA were isolated from every sample. Primers used in a second PCR of about 6 to 11 cycles were a sample-barcoded 5' primer and a J-beta primer mix. Every cDNA molecule bore a tag from a template-switch adaptor containing 12 random nucleotides. A single record per CDR3 protein comes from TCRdb applying MiXCR to the 5' RACE reads. The sample records roughly 700,000 distinct CDR3 sequences, around 48% being singletons. This clonotype was recorded a few times. The TCR was taken from a woman aged 55-69 years in good health. Input material: blood.

This CDR3 is CASRLAGANQETQYF. The CDR3 nucleotides read TGTGCCAGCAGGCTAGCGGGAGCCAACCAAGAGACCCAGTACTTC. This chain connects TRBV28 to TRBJ2-5; 10 bases match TRBD2. Germline V lookup: CDR1 MDHEN, CDR2 SYDVKM. Losses at the gene ends were 6 bases for V and 0 bases for J; bases not matched to a gene: 4. This CDR3 is 15 amino acids long.